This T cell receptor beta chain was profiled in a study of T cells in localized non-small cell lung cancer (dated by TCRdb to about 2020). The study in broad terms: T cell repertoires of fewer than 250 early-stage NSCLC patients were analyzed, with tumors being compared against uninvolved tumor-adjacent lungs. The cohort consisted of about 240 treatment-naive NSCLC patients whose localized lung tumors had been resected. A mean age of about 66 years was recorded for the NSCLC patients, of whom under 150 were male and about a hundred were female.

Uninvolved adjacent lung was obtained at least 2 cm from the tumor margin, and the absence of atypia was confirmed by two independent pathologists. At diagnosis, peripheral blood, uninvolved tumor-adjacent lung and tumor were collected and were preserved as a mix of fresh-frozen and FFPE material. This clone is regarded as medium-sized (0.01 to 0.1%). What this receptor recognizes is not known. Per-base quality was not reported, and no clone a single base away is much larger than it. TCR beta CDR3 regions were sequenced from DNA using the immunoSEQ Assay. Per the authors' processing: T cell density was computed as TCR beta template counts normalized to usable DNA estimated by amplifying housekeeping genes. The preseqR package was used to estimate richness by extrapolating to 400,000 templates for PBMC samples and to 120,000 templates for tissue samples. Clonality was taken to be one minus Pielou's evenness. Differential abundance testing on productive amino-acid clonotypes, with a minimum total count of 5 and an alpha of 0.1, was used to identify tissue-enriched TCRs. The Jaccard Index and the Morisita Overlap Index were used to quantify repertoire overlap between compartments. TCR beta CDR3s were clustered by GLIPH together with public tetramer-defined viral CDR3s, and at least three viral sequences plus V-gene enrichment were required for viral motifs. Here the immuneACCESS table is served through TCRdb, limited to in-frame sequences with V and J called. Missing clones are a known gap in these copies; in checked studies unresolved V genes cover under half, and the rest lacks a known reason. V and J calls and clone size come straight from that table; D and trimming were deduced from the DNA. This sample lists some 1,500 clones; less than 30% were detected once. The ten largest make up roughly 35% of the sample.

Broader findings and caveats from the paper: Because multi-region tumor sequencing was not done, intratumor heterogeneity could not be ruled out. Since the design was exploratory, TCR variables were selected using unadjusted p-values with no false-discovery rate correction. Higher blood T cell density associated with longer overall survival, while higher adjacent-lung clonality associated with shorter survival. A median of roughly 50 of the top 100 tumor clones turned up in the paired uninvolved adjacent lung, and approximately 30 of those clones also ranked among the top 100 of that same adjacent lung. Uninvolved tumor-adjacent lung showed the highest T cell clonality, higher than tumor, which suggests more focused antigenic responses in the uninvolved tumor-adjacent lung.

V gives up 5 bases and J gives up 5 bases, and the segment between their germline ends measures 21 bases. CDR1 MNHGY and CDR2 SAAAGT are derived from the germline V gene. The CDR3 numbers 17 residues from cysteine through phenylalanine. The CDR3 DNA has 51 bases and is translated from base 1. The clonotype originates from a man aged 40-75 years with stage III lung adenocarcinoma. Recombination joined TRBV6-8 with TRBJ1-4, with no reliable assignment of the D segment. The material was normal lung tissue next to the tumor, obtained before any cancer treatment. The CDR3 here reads CASSDPPRRARNEKLFF. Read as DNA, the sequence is TGTGCCAGCAGTGACCCCCCTCGGCGGGCACGCAATGAAAAACTGTTTTTT.